The next 13 T cell receptor beta chains were all read from a single sample in a study of T cells in Graves' hyperthyroidism and ophthalmopathy. TCR beta CDR3 regions were amplified from RNA transcripts. RT-PCR in the first round (using the HTBI primer set) targeted the TCR CDR3. Each CDR3 protein is one row after TCRdb ran MiXCR on the multiplex PCR reads. The data show about 560,000 distinct CDR3 sequences, 13% to 15% seen once. The sample consisted of blood. The receptors were sampled from a middle-aged woman with Graves' hyperthyroidism.

This clonotype was picked up many times. The V gene is TRBV7-2, the J gene TRBJ1-5; D gene unclear. This CDR3 contains 13 residues. Germline V gives CDR1 SGHTA, CDR2 FQGNSA. V lost 2 bases to trimming and J lost 5 bases, with 7 bases between them. Written as DNA, the CDR3 is TGTGCCAGCAGCTTAAACAGAGATCAGCCCCAGCATTTT. Encoded protein: CASSLNRDQPQHF.

This clonotype was seen ten or more times. The genes are TRBV27 and TRBJ2-4; weak D call: TRBD2 (6 bases). The CDR3 has 16 residues. Trimming took 8 bases from V and 6 from J, leaving 23 bases between them. Germline loops: CDR1 MNHEY, CDR2 SMNVEV (reference sequence). In nucleotides, the CDR3 is TGTGCCAGCGTCAACGGGGGTCTAACTAGCAGAAACATTCAGTACTTC. It yields the protein CASVNGGLTSRNIQYF.

This clonotype was seen ten or more times. The chain couples TRBV11-2 to TRBJ2-7; D is undetermined. Germline loops: CDR1 SGHAT, CDR2 FQNNGV. V was trimmed by 3 bases and J by 3 bases, leaving 9 bases between them. CDR3 size: 13 residues. DNA for the CDR3: TGTGCCAGCAGCTTGACTGTGGACTACGAGCAGTACTTC. It is translated as CASSLTVDYEQYF.

This clonotype has at least ten counts. The gene calls are TRBV7-2 and TRBJ2-3; no clear D gene. The CDR3 extends over 14 amino acids. The ends were cut back, 1 base at V and 3 bases at J, with 8 bases in the middle. The V gene's germline CDR1 is SGHTA and CDR2 FQGNSA. This chain's CDR3 is CASSLGFATDTQYF. The CDR3 nucleotides read TGTGCCAGCAGCTTAGGGTTTGCAACAGATACGCAGTATTTT.

J is TRBJ2-1 and V is TRBV11-2, with TRBD2 matching 8 bases. V shed 5 bases and J 3 bases; nucleotides not matched to a gene: 18. The CDR3 is 19 amino acids. Germline loops: CDR1 SGHAT, CDR2 FQNNGV. CDR3 nucleotides: TGTGCCAGCAGCCTATCCCCTGGACTAGCACTACAGATCTACAATGAGCAGTTCTTC. This codes for CASSLSPGLALQIYNEQFF.

This rearrangement joins TRBV12-5 to TRBJ2-5; the D is unclear. Per the germline V gene, CDR1 is LGHNT and CDR2 is FRNRAP. Deletions cut 0 bases from V and 5 bases from J, with 7 bases between. The length of the CDR3 is 13 residues. The CDR3 DNA reads TGTGCTAGTGGTTTGGTAGGCGGCGAGACCCAGTACTTC. Translated: CASGLVGGETQYF. The whole variable domain, filled in from reference TRBV12-5 and TRBJ2-5, reads DARVTQTPRHKVTEMGQEVTMRCQPILGHNTVFWYRQTMMQGLELLAYFRNRAPLDDSGMPKDRFSAEMPDATLATLKIQPSEPRDSAVYFCASGLVGGETQYFGPGTRLLVL.

The chain is built from TRBV20-1 and TRBJ2-7; 8 positions match TRBD2. The V and J ends lost 5 bases and 5 bases, in that order; junction bases with no gene match: 11. Germline CDR1 and CDR2: DFQATT and SNEGSKA (reference sequence). The CDR3 extends over 14 amino acids. The CDR3, as DNA: TGCAGTGCTCGACCCGGACTAGCTCCCAACGAGCAGTACTTC. This encodes CSARPGLAPNEQYF.

To note about this clonotype: One base away lies a much larger clone, so this may be a sequencing read error. This chain links TRBV12-3 or TRBV12-4 with TRBJ1-5; D uncertain. Trimming shortened V by 1 base and J by 3 bases, and 13 bases separated the two germline ends. The CDR3 spans 16 residues. The CDR3 here is CASSLGGGVYNQPQHF. The CDR3 DNA reads as TGTGCCAGCAGTTTAGGGGGTGGAGTTTACAATCAGCCCCAGCATTTT.

This clonotype was recorded many times. The rearrangement uses TRBV5-1 and TRBJ2-5; TRBD1 agrees at 7 bases. The germline V gene has CDR1 SGHRS and CDR2 YFSETQ. The CDR3 is made up of 16 amino acids. Trimming cost V 4 bases and J 4 bases; bases outside gene matches: 13. The CDR3 DNA reads TGCGCCAGCAGCGGGAGCCCAGGGGGATGGGGAGAGACCCAGTACTTC. It yields the protein CASSGSPGGWGETQYF. The full variable domain, with the rest looked up from reference TRBV5-1 and TRBJ2-5, is KAGVTQTPRYLIKTRGQQVTLSCSPISGHRSVSWYQQTPGQGLQFLFEYFSETQRNKGNFPGRFSGRQFSNSRSEMNVSTLELGDSALYLCASSGSPGGWGETQYFGPGTRLLVL.

V and J are TRBV15 and TRBJ2-2; D might be TRBD2 (6 bases). CDR3 size: 15 residues. V was clipped by 4 bases and J by 0 bases, with 9 bases between them. Germline V gene data show CDR1 as LNHNV and CDR2 as YYDKDF (reference sequence). CDR3 in amino acids: CATSISGANTGELFF. CDR3 nucleotide sequence: TGTGCCACCAGCATTAGCGGAGCGAACACCGGGGAGCTGTTTTTT.

The chain links TRBV19 to TRBJ2-6, with D possibly being TRBD1 (5 bases). Germline loops: CDR1 LNHDA, CDR2 SQIVND (reference sequence). V was trimmed by 5 bases and J by 4 bases, leaving 12 bases between them. The CDR3 covers 15 residues. The CDR3 spells CASSPQVTGANVLTF. In nucleotides, the CDR3 is TGTGCCAGTAGTCCACAGGTAACCGGGGCCAACGTCCTGACTTTC. The whole variable domain, remainder taken from reference TRBV19 and TRBJ2-6, is DGGITQSPKYLFRKEGQNVTLSCEQNLNHDAMYWYRQDPGQGLRLIYYSQIVNDFQKGDIAEGYSVSREKKESFPLTVTSAQKNPTAFYLCASSPQVTGANVLTFGAGSRLTVL.

This clonotype was detected many times. This chain uses TRBV3-1 with TRBJ2-1; 14 bases are shared with TRBD2. V dropped 4 bases and J dropped 9; count of bases not matched to a gene: 11. Germline CDR1 LGHDT, CDR2 YNNKEL (reference sequence). The CDR3 runs to 17 residues. The CDR3 DNA is TGTGCCAGCAGCCCCTCGGGACTAGCGGGAGAGTCTAGTGAGCAGTTCTTC. Protein sequence: CASSPSGLAGESSEQFF.

This clonotype occurred many times. The chain employs TRBV30 and TRBJ1-2; no definite D call. V lost 1 base and J lost 4, with 10 bases in between. CDR3 length: 13 amino acids. Germline V gives CDR1 GTSNPN, CDR2 SVGIG (reference sequence). The CDR3 coding sequence is TGTGCCTGGAGTGCCGGGGATGTCTATGGCTACACCTTC. Translated, it gives CAWSAGDVYGYTF.